This section outlines one T cell receptor (beta chain) sequence together with its context. Its antigen is not known. The data derive from a study of shared clonotypes between healthy human individuals. Every donor, a Caucasian adult, lived in Nashville, Tennessee. The investigators split CD4+ cells into a CD45RA+ naive subset and a CD45RA-negative memory subset. Whole-study results and caveats: Represented genetic and exposure-history diversity was restricted by having few donors.

Germline assignment: CDR1 SGHNT and CDR2 YYREEE (reference sequence). This CDR3 has 17 amino acids. V was pared by 0 bases and J by 2 bases, with 17 bases between. This table comes from immunoSEQ multiplex PCR, and its TCRdb copy is limited to in-frame clones, with some not included. This table has around 980,000 clones, approximately 80% appearing once. The clonotype originates from a man aged 18 to 30 in good health. Some clones in this sample may be carry-over from other donors' samples. The chain employs TRBV5-4 and TRBJ1-2; possibly TRBD1 for D (5 bases). Sequenced: memory CD4+ T cells from PBMCs. The subset denotes: CD45RA-negative fraction. The CDR3 DNA sequence: TGTGCCAGCAGCTTGGATCCAGGGCCCGGGTGGAACTATGGCTACACCTTC. The encoded protein is CASSLDPGPGWNYGYTF.